The present TCR beta chain was sequenced within a study of CD8+CD57+ T cells in acquired aplastic anemia. Across the whole study: Average DNA yield from sorted CD4+ and CD8+ cells was roughly 3.1 ug. Study-wide points: A set of twenty-nine CD8+ CDR3 sequences was shared between patients and controls, and these sequences appeared highly expressed in patients.

As for this clonotype: Its antigen is currently unknown.

Trimming pared 0 bases from V and 2 bases from J, leaving 14 bases between. The CDR3 is 16 residues long. CDR1 is LNHNV and CDR2 is YYDKDF in the germline V gene (reference sequence). TCR beta VDJ combinations and CDR3 sequences were profiled from genomic DNA. MiXCR, run by TCRdb on the reads, gives a single entry per CDR3 protein. The sample consists of some 190,000 distinct CDR3 sequences, around 45% of them appearing once. Sequencing used sorted CD4+, CD8+, or CD8+CD57+ T cells (not recorded which) from PBMCs. V usage is TRBV15 and J usage is TRBJ2-7; D is tentatively TRBD1 or TRBD2 (5 bases each). The sequence was obtained from a human donor in good health. The CDR3 reads CATSREDTSRAYEQYF. In DNA form, the CDR3 reads TGTGCCACCAGCAGAGAGGACACCTCGAGGGCCTACGAGCAGTACTTC.